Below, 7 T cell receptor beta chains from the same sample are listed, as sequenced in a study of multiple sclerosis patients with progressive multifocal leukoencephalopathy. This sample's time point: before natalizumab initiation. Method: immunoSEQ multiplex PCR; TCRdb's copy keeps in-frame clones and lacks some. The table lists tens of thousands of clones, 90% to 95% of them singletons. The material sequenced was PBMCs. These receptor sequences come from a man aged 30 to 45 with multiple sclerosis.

CDR3 in amino acids: CAIASERNTEAFF. The CDR3 DNA follows: TGTGCCATCGCCTCAGAAAGGAACACTGAAGCTTTCTTT. This sequence joins TRBV10-3 and TRBJ1-1; D not certain. Germline values: CDR1 ENHRY, CDR2 SYGVKD. The length of the CDR3 is 13 residues. Between the trimmed V and J ends, which lost 8 bases and 1 base, there was a span of 11 bases.

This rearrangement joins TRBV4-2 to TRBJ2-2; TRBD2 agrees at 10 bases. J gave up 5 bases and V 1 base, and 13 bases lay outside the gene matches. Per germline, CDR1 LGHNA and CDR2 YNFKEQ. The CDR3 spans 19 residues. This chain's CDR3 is CASSQVGLAGARSTGELFF. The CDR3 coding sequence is TGTGCCAGCAGCCAAGTGGGGCTAGCGGGAGCGAGGAGTACCGGGGAGCTGTTTTTT.

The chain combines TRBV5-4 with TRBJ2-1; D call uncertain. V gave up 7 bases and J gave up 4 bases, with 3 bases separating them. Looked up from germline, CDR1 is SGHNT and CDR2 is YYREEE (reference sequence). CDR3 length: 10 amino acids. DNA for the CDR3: TGTGCCAGCGGATACAATGAGCAGTTCTTC. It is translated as CASGYNEQFF.

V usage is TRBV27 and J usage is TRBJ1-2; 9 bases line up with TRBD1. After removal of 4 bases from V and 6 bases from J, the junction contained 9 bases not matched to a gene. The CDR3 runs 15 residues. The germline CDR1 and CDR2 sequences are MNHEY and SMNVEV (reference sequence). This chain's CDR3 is CASSSRGQGGHGYTF. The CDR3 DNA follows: TGTGCCAGCAGTTCTCGGGGACAGGGCGGGCATGGCTACACCTTC.

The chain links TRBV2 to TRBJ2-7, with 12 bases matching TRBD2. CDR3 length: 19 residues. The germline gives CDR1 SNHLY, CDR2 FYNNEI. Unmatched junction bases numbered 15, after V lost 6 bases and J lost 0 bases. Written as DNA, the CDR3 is TGTGCCAGCAGGGACGTCGGACTAGCGGGATCTCCCCCCTCCTACGAGCAGTACTTC. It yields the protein CASRDVGLAGSPPSYEQYF.

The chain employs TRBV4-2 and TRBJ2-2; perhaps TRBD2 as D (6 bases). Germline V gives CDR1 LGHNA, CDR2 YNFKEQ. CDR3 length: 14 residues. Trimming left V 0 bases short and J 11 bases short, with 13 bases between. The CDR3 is CASSQDPLGGELFF. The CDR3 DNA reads TGTGCCAGCAGCCAAGACCCCCTGGGGGGAGAGCTGTTTTTT.

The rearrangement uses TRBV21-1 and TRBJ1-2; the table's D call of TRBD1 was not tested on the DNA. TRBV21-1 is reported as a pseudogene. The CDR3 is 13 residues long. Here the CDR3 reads CASKAGWDYGYTF. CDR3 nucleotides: TGTGCCAGCAAGGCAGGGTGGGACTATGGCTACACCTTC.